This T cell receptor (beta chain) stems from a study of molecular identifiers for immune sequencing clone quantification. The sample holds a few counts of this clonotype. TCRdb reprocessed the PCR reads with MiXCR, giving one entry per CDR3 protein. Of nearly 55,000 distinct CDR3 sequences in the sample, roughly 36% were seen once. The germline gives CDR1 LNHDA, CDR2 SQIVND (reference sequence). This CDR3 region has 16 residues. V gave up 2 bases and J gave up 10 bases, with 23 bases separating them. This chain joins TRBV19 and TRBJ1-1; unclear D gene. Sequencing was carried out using naive CD8+ T cells from blood, with Jurkat cell RNA spiked in. Subset in this sample: FACS-sorted CD8+CD4-CCR7+CD45RA+ naive T cells. The source is a human donor in good health. Some libraries in this study had Jurkat cell RNA spiked in. CDR3 sequence (DNA): TGTGCCAGTAGTATATGGTCTACTCGGCCTACCGAGGGAGCTTTCTTT. It translates to CASSIWSTRPTEGAFF.